This T cell receptor (beta chain) was captured in a study of T cell responses to AZD1222 COVID-19 vaccine. Trimming removed 4 bases at V and 1 base at J, with 7 bases between. This CDR3 contains 13 residues. CDR1 and CDR2 from the germline V gene are LGHNA and YSLEER. Measured with immunoSEQ multiplex PCR; TCRdb has only the in-frame clones, and not every one. The data show approximately 150,000 clones, 75% to 95% seen once. V is TRBV4-3 and J is TRBJ1-1; no reliable D call. The sequence derives from an adult in good health. The material was peripheral blood, obtained on day 0 of AZD1222 vaccination. As DNA, the CDR3 is TGCGCCAGCAGCCCCAATTCGAACACTGAAGCTTTCTTT. It encodes CASSPNSNTEAFF.